This T cell receptor beta chain is from a study of OX40 agonist ivuxolimab in advanced cancers. Points from the study as a whole: Dosing at 0.1 to 3.0 mg/kg was accompanied by clonal expansion of CD4+ and CD8+ blood T cells by week 6. Antigens targeted by the expanded peripheral T cells were not determined.

Sequenced by immunoSEQ multiplex PCR; TCRdb stores in-frame clones only, minus some. The sample shows roughly 73,000 clones, 70% to 90% of them seen only once. This CDR3 is built from 15 residues. The V gene's germline CDR1 is MDHEN and CDR2 SYDVKM. V lost 6 bases, J lost 0 bases, and 12 bases lay in between. Notes on this clone: The antigen is undetermined.

The clonotype originates from an adult with an advanced solid tumor such as melanoma, head and neck, liver or kidney cancer. The material was CD4+ or CD8+ T cells sorted from blood, obtained in a trial of the OX40 agonist ivuxolimab. The rearrangement joins TRBV28 to TRBJ1-3; TRBD1 is a possible D gene (5 bases). CDR3 region: CASSPGPHSGNTIYF. The DNA for the CDR3 is TGTGCCAGCAGCCCGGGACCGCACTCTGGAAACACCATATATTTT. The variable domain in full, completed from reference TRBV28 and TRBJ1-3, reads DVKVTQSSRYLVKRTGEKVFLECVQDMDHENMFWYRQDPGLGLRLIYFSYDVKMKEKGDIPEGYSVSREKKERFSLILESASTNQTSMYLCASSPGPHSGNTIYFGEGSWLTVV.